Shown below are 18 T cell receptor beta chains from a single sample sequenced in a study of blood T cell repertoires in COVID-19. The table came from immunoSEQ multiplex PCR; TCRdb's copy has only in-frame clones and leaves some out. The sample includes 200,000 to 250,000 clones, 70% to 90% seen only once; the top ten take 3% to 4.5%. What was sequenced was PBMCs or T cells enriched from blood (not recorded which). Receptors originate from a woman between 40 and 55 years old with acute COVID-19.

Concerning this clone: Other DNA sequences in this sample translate to the same CDR3. The chain uses TRBV27 and TRBJ1-5, with D perhaps matching TRBD1 (5 bases). CDR3 length: 13 amino acids. V gave up 3 bases and J gave up 4 bases, with 7 bases separating them. Germline V lookup: CDR1 MNHEY, CDR2 SMNVEV (reference sequence). CDR3 nucleotide sequence: TGTGCCAGCAGTTTTGGGGGGAATCAGCCCCAGCATTTT. Translation gives CASSFGGNQPQHF.

Only one count was recorded for this clone. The chain has TRBV5-1 and TRBJ1-2; no reliable D call. Trimming shortened V by 3 bases and J by 3 bases, and 15 bases separated the two germline ends. Germline CDR1 SGHRS, CDR2 YFSETQ. This CDR3 has 15 residues. The CDR3 region is CASSSLNSGYYGYTF. The CDR3 nucleotides read TGCGCCAGCAGCTCCTTAAACTCTGGTTACTATGGCTACACCTTC.

This chain joins TRBV2 and TRBJ1-1; D is perhaps TRBD1 (5 bases). CDR3 size: 12 residues. The V gene's germline CDR1 is SNHLY and CDR2 FYNNEI. The V end was cut by 10 bases, the J end by 9 bases, with 18 bases between. For the CDR3, the DNA is TGTGCCACGCGGGGGATGGGTGGAAAAGCTTTCTTT. Its protein is CATRGMGGKAFF.

The chain is built from TRBV5-1 and TRBJ2-7, with D perhaps matching TRBD2 (5 bases). The CDR3 is made up of 14 amino acids. Germline V gene sequence: CDR1 SGHRS, CDR2 YFSETQ. V lost 0 bases, J lost 5 bases, and 12 bases lay in between. CDR3 in amino acids: CASSLDGVVNEQYF. CDR3 in DNA: TGCGCCAGCAGCTTGGACGGGGTTGTCAACGAGCAGTACTTC.

The chain has TRBV12-3 or TRBV12-4 and TRBJ2-7, with 8 bases aligning to TRBD1. V shed 5 bases, J shed 3 bases, and the junction held 3 bases outside the gene matches. This CDR3 spans 13 amino acids. The CDR3 protein is CASSRDRNYEQYF. The CDR3 nucleotides read TGTGCCAGCAGTCGGGACAGGAACTACGAGCAGTACTTC.

The J gene is TRBJ1-1, the V gene TRBV7-2; D unclear. This CDR3 is built from 13 residues. The germline gives CDR1 SGHTA, CDR2 FQGNSA. Trimming pared 6 bases from V and 4 bases from J, leaving 12 bases between. CDR3 nucleotides: TGTGCCAGCAGTCCGACATCTGTCACTGAAGCTTTCTTT. Translating it yields CASSPTSVTEAFF. The variable domain in full, completed from reference TRBV7-2 and TRBJ1-1, reads GAGVSQSPSNKVTEKGKDVELRCDPISGHTALYWYRQSLGQGLEFLIYFQGNSAPDKSGLPSDRFSAERTGGSVSTLTIQRTQQEDSAVYLCASSPTSVTEAFFGQGTRLTVV.

CDR3 protein: CASSLQGPYNEQFF. In nucleotides, the CDR3 is TGTGCCAGCAGCCTACAGGGTCCCTACAATGAGCAGTTCTTC. The chain is built from TRBV27 and TRBJ2-1; a possible D gene is TRBD1 (6 bases). The CDR3 is 14 amino acids. V lost 6 bases and J lost 2, with 11 bases in between. Per germline, CDR1 MNHEY and CDR2 SMNVEV (reference sequence).

This clone was seen a single time. The genes are TRBV19 and TRBJ2-2; no reliable D call. V lost 5 bases and J 1 base, leaving 11 bases between the germline ends. Germline CDR1 is LNHDA and CDR2 is SQIVND (reference sequence). The length of the CDR3 is 15 residues. The CDR3 loop is CASSLKTLNTGELFF. CDR3 sequence (DNA): TGTGCCAGTAGTCTGAAGACACTGAACACCGGGGAGCTGTTTTTT.

V and J are TRBV9 and TRBJ1-5, with D tentatively TRBD1 (5 bases). This CDR3 comprises 14 residues. Trimming stripped 0 bases from V and 3 bases from J, with 7 bases between. Germline loops: CDR1 SGDLS, CDR2 YYNGEE. The CDR3: CASSVGTTNQPQHF. CDR3 coding DNA: TGTGCCAGCAGCGTAGGGACAACCAATCAGCCCCAGCATTTT.

A single count supports this clone. V is TRBV7-6 and J is TRBJ1-2, with D tentatively TRBD1 (6 bases). Germline V CDR1 and CDR2: SGHVS, FNYEAQ. The CDR3 has 16 residues. The V end was cut by 0 bases, the J end by 7 bases, with 18 bases between. CDR3 in DNA: TGTGCCAGCAGCTTAGCGGCGGGGGCGCCGGTCTCTGGCTACACCTTC. Translating gives CASSLAAGAPVSGYTF.

The gene calls are TRBV4-3 and TRBJ1-5; 7 bases are shared with TRBD1. The J segment lost 2 bases and the V segment lost 3 bases, leaving 13 bases of the junction unmatched. Germline CDR1 and CDR2: LGHNA and YSLEER. CDR3 size: 18 residues. The CDR3, as DNA: TGCGCCAGCAGCCAGATCCGACAAACCGGGACAGGCAATCAGCCCCAGCATTTT. It yields the protein CASSQIRQTGTGNQPQHF.

The chain employs TRBV14 and TRBJ1-6; D not resolved. V gave up 0 bases and J gave up 1 base, with 7 bases separating them. The CDR3 length is 16 residues. Per the germline V gene, CDR1 is SGHDN and CDR2 is FVKESK. The CDR3: CASSQDTGSYNSPLHF. DNA of the CDR3: TGTGCCAGCAGCCAAGATACGGGTTCCTATAATTCACCCCTCCACTTT.

CDR3 bases: TGTGCCAGCAGCGGGACGGGACAGGGGACGCGGCTGGCGGTGGCTAACTATGGCTACACCTTC. Translating gives CASSGTGQGTRLAVANYGYTF. The V gene is TRBV21-1, the J gene TRBJ1-2; the table gives TRBD1 as D, unverified against the DNA. TRBV21-1 counts as a pseudogene. The CDR3 has 21 amino acids.

This chain uses TRBV5-1 with TRBJ1-1; the D gene is possibly TRBD1 (5 bases). The CDR3 runs to 11 residues. V lost 5 bases, J lost 7 bases, and 9 bases lay in between. Germline V CDR1 and CDR2: SGHRS, YFSETQ. CDR3: CASRFGGEAFF. CDR3 coding DNA: TGCGCCAGCAGATTCGGGGGTGAAGCTTTCTTT.

The rearrangement uses TRBV12-3 or TRBV12-4 and TRBJ1-5; D remains ambiguous. This CDR3 contains 12 residues. Trimming stripped 3 bases from V and 7 bases from J, with 7 bases between. As DNA, the CDR3 is TGTGCCAGCAGTTTTGGCACCCAGCCCCAGCATTTT. It yields the protein CASSFGTQPQHF.

V and J are TRBV4-1 and TRBJ2-1, with TRBD2 matching 12 bases. This CDR3 has 17 amino acids. The V gene's germline CDR1 is MGHRA and CDR2 YSYEKL. Trimming removed 5 bases from V and 0 bases from J; junction bases left unmatched: 5. CDR3 in DNA: TGCGCCAGCAGCAGGACTAGCGGGGCACTCTCCTACAATGAGCAGTTCTTC. This encodes CASSRTSGALSYNEQFF.

The rearrangement links TRBV14 to TRBJ1-6, with unresolved D. Trimming removed 1 base at V and 7 bases at J, with 8 bases between. This CDR3 is 14 amino acids long. Germline loops: CDR1 SGHDN, CDR2 FVKESK. In DNA, the CDR3 is TGTGCCAGCAGCCAAGCCCACTTAAATTCACCCCTCCACTTT. This sequence encodes CASSQAHLNSPLHF.

This clone was detected many times. V usage is TRBV24-1 and J usage is TRBJ2-7; possible D gene TRBD2, 6 bases. Trimming shortened V by 3 bases and J by 4 bases, and 21 bases separated the two germline ends. Germline V CDR1 and CDR2: KGHDR, SFDVKD. The CDR3 is 17 residues long. For the CDR3, the DNA is TGTGCCACCAGTGATGCATTAATTGAGGAGGGGCCGTACGAGCAGTACTTC. It translates to CATSDALIEEGPYEQYF.